These 9 T cell receptor beta chains were sequenced from one sample in a study of blood T cells in healthy people across ages. With a J-beta primer mix and a sample-barcoded 5' primer, a second PCR ran about 7 to 11 cycles. TCRdb redid the calling of the 5' RACE reads with MiXCR, one entry per CDR3 protein. The table lists fewer than 800,000 distinct CDR3 sequences, roughly 25% of them singletons, with more than 8.5% in the top ten. A further study also used this sample, focusing on T cells of mothers and their children.

The sequenced material came from blood. These receptors all stem from a boy under 18 in good health.

This clonotype showed up just a few times. The rearrangement joins TRBV7-6 to TRBJ1-2; TRBD1 matches 12 bases. The CDR3 contains 14 residues. The V gene end was trimmed by 5 bases and the J gene end by 7 bases; junction bases not matched to a gene: 5. CDR1 SGHVS and CDR2 FNYEAQ come from the germline V gene. The DNA for the CDR3 is TGTGCCAGCAGCCCGGGACAGGGGGCTTTTGGCTACACCTTC. Translation: CASSPGQGAFGYTF. The entire variable domain, with the rest obtained from reference TRBV7-6 and TRBJ1-2, is as follows: GAGVSQSPRYKVTKRGQDVALRCDPISGHVSLYWYRQALGQGPEFLTYFNYEAQQDKSGLPNDRFSAERPEGSISTLTIQRTEQRDSAMYRCASSPGQGAFGYTFGSGTRLTVV.

The rearrangement links TRBV29-1 to TRBJ2-5; 7 bases match TRBD2. The J call may be wrong; the DNA end is better matched by TRBJ2-7. The CDR3 contains 13 residues. Per germline, CDR1 SQVTM and CDR2 ANQGSEA. CDR3 bases: TGCAGCGCCGCAGGGAGGGTCTCCTACGAGCAGTACTTC. Its translation is CSAAGRVSYEQYF.

This clonotype was seen a few times. This chain uses TRBV24-1 with TRBJ2-2, with TRBD1 matching over 8 bases. The CDR3 sequence is 16 residues long. Germline V CDR1 and CDR2: KGHDR, SFDVKD. Unmatched junction bases numbered 20, after V lost 9 bases and J lost 12 bases. The CDR3 region is CATLRGDRFPPGKLFF. In nucleotides, the CDR3 is TGTGCCACCCTCAGGGGGGACAGGTTTCCACCGGGGAAGCTGTTTTTT.

The rearrangement joins TRBV10-3 to TRBJ2-1; D gene uncertain. The CDR3 is 13 amino acids. Trimming stripped 4 bases from V and 1 base from J, with 5 bases between. Germline V gene data show CDR1 as ENHRY and CDR2 as SYGVKD. CDR3 sequence reads: CAISVESYNEQFF. In DNA, the CDR3 is TGTGCCATCAGTGTTGAGTCCTACAATGAGCAGTTCTTC.

In its sample, this clonotype was seen a few times. The rearrangement links TRBV20-1 to TRBJ2-5; 11 bases map to TRBD2. The assigned J gene may be wrong: the sequence end matches TRBJ2-7 better. In germline, CDR1 is DFQATT, CDR2 SNEGSKA (reference sequence). This CDR3 is 15 amino acids long. CDR3 loop: CSATPLAGGTYEQYF. CDR3 nucleotides: TGCAGTGCCACGCCTCTAGCGGGGGGAACCTACGAGCAGTACTTC.

This clonotype was counted between two and nine times. The J gene is TRBJ2-7, the V gene TRBV5-1; D perhaps matches TRBD1 (6 bases). Germline assignment: CDR1 SGHRS and CDR2 YFSETQ. With 4 bases removed from V and 3 bases from J, the gap between germline ends came to 17 bases. The CDR3 has 15 residues. In DNA form, the CDR3 reads TGCGCCAGCAGCCCATGGTCCCAAGGGGGCTACGAGCAGTACTTC. As protein: CASSPWSQGGYEQYF.

Worth noting for this clonotype: The junction departs from the called germline gene at one end, perhaps through a read error. The chain carries TRBV15 and TRBJ1-2, with D unresolved. This CDR3 contains 13 residues. Germline lookup yields CDR1 LNHNV and CDR2 YYDKDF (reference sequence). In nucleotides, the CDR3 is TGTGCCACCAGCGGTGGACGGAACTATGACTACACCTTC. Protein: CATSGGRNYDYTF.

This clonotype showed up many times. The J gene is TRBJ2-6, the V gene TRBV12-3 or TRBV12-4; D is unresolved. Trimming took 3 bases from V and 0 from J, leaving 6 bases between them. The CDR3 has 15 amino acids. The CDR3 loop reads CASSFGSSGANVLTF. Here the CDR3 DNA reads TGTGCCAGCAGTTTCGGCAGCTCTGGGGCCAACGTCCTGACTTTC.

This clonotype was counted only a few times. The chain links TRBV7-6 to TRBJ2-5; TRBD2 matches at 8 bases. Germline CDR1 is SGHVS and CDR2 is FNYEAQ. J was trimmed by 3 bases and V by 4 bases; bases with no gene match: 4. The CDR3 contains 14 residues. The chain's CDR3 is CASSSDSGKETQYF. The CDR3 DNA reads as TGTGCCAGCAGCTCGGATAGCGGGAAAGAGACCCAGTACTTC.